This TCR beta chain was found in a study of shared T cell receptors in the human thymus. CDR3 length equals 13 residues. Germline V gene lookup returns CDR1 MNHNS and CDR2 SASEGT. As to this clone: A junction boundary mismatches the germline segment, possibly from a read error.

The protocol was immunoSEQ multiplex PCR, while the TCRdb copy is restricted to in-frame clones and leaves out a portion. Of roughly 550,000 clones in the sample, approximately 78% are singletons; the top ten hold about 0.013%. This same sample was also part of a study on human thymus T cells. That report notes: Congenital heart defects were the reason for the corrective surgery that the donors, healthy Finnish infants, were having. The source of the thymus tissue was resections taken during corrective heart surgery. Apparent skewing of V and J gene usage characterized both thymic and blood repertoires.

The V call is TRBV6-1, the J call TRBJ2-7; the match to TRBD2 covers 11 bases. Specimen: thymocytes. This sequence was found in a boy younger than two with a congenital heart defect. The CDR3 here is CASSEVAGTSGAF. Written as DNA, the CDR3 is TGTGCCAGCAGTGAGGTGGCAGGGACTAGCGGTGCCTTC.